This T cell receptor beta chain emerged from a study of beta chain features in type 1 diabetes. Points from the study as a whole: TCRB CDR3s from Type 1 diabetes patients were moderately but significantly shorter in all four CD4+ subsets.

After removal of 5 bases from V and 1 base from J, the junction contained 6 bases not matched to a gene. CDR1 is MDHEN, CDR2 SYDVKM, per germline. The CDR3 runs to 15 residues. This clone was seen a handful of times. Its specificity is not known. TCRB transcripts that were expressed got sequenced, as all of the isolated RNA had been reverse transcribed. The protocol was immunoSEQ multiplex PCR, while the TCRdb copy is restricted to in-frame clones and leaves out a portion. The sample lists under 350,000 clones; about 24% were seen once. The clonotype originates from a woman aged 25 to 39 with type 1 diabetes. This sequence joins TRBV28 and TRBJ1-1; 8 bases fit TRBD1. Sequencing used naive CD4+ T cells from blood. CDR3 nucleotide sequence: TGTGCCAGCAGTCCTCAGGGGGCCCGGAACACTGAAGCTTTCTTT. It specifies CASSPQGARNTEAFF.